What follows describes a single TCR beta chain. The sample contains more than one DNA sequence encoding this CDR3. This sample is part of a study of shared clonotypes between healthy human individuals. The overall study: Used for every donor were three CD4 naive, three CD4 memory, two CD8 naive and one CD8 memory plate.

It was CD45RO-negative cells, positively selected for CCR7, that made up naive CD8 cells, with terminally differentiated effector memory CD45RA+ cells excluded. Sequencing used immunoSEQ multiplex PCR; TCRdb keeps in-frame clones, though not all of them. The sample carries 2 million to 2.5 million clones, 85% to 95% recorded once. Trimming at V came to 1 base and at J to 6 bases, leaving 0 bases not matched to a gene. This CDR3 spans 13 amino acids. CDR1 and CDR2 from the germline V gene are SEHNR and FQNEAQ (reference sequence). The sequence was collected from a man aged 18-30 years in good health. Some clones in this sample may be carry-over from other donors' samples. The chain is built from TRBV7-9 and TRBJ1-1, with 9 bases aligning to TRBD1. The sequenced sample was naive CD8+ T cells from PBMCs. CDR3 coding DNA: TGTGCCAGCAGCTTAGACAGGGGGCCTGAAGCTTTCTTT. Its protein is CASSLDRGPEAFF.